Listed below are T cell receptor beta chains from one sample, sequenced in a study of blood T cells in healthy people across ages. Each CDR3 protein is one row after TCRdb ran MiXCR on the 5' RACE reads. Of roughly 1 million distinct CDR3 sequences listed, 20% to 25% are singletons. A further study also used this sample, focusing on T cells of mothers and their children.

Material: blood. The receptors were gathered from a girl aged 2-9 years in good health. The CDR3 runs from the conserved cysteine through the conserved F or W. The order of the fields is J gene, clone size, D gene, V gene, CDR3 DNA, CDR3 protein. A D gene is named only where the DNA matches it firmly. A clone size is listed for some rows: how often the clone was seen (once, few, many), or a class if it is expanded.

TRBJ2-3 - - TRBV27 TGTGCCAGCAGTGCCTTGGGGGGAGGAACAGATACGCAGTATTTT CASSALGGGTDTQYF
TRBJ2-7 many - TRBV29-1 TGCAGCGTTATCTCCGGGACCTCCAACGAGCAGTACTTC CSVISGTSNEQYF
TRBJ2-5 few - TRBV21-1 TGTGCCAGGACAGGGAGGGGCCCGAAGACCCAGTACTTC CARTGRGPKTQYF
TRBJ2-5 few TRBD2 TRBV12-3/TRBV12-4 TGTGCCAGCAGTTTCCCTAGCGGGGGGTCGTCCCAAGAGACCCAGTACTTC CASSFPSGGSSQETQYF
TRBJ2-1 - - TRBV13 TGTGCCAGCAGCTTAGGGGGCACGGTTTGGAATGAGCAGTTCTTC CASSLGGTVWNEQFF
TRBJ1-1 - TRBD1 TRBV28 TGTGCCGCCCGGGACAGGGGGCATGGGAACACTGAAGCTTTCTTT CAARDRGHGNTEAFF
TRBJ1-1 few - TRBV25-1 TGTGCCAGCAGTGAATCCGTCTGGACGAGCACTGAAGCTTTCTTT CASSESVWTSTEAFF
TRBJ2-2 - TRBD2 TRBV7-9 TGTGCCAGCACCAAGACCCGGGGGGGCTTAACCGGGGAGCTGTTTTTT CASTKTRGGLTGELFF
TRBJ2-7 - - TRBV25-1 TGTGCCAGCAGCTCATACAGATACGAGCAGTACTTC CASSSYRYEQYF
TRBJ1-4 - TRBD1 TRBV5-6 TGTGCCAGCAGCGGGCGGGACAGGGCGGATGAAAAACTGTTTTTT CASSGRDRADEKLFF
TRBJ2-7 - - TRBV7-9 TGTGCCAGCAGCCCGAAGGGACGCTACGAGCAGTACTTC CASSPKGRYEQYF
TRBJ2-1 few - TRBV19 TGTGCCGGTAGTATAGTAGGCTTCTCCTACAATGAGCAGTTCTTC CAGSIVGFSYNEQFF
TRBJ2-1 - TRBD1 TRBV4-3 TGCGCCAGCAGCCAAGAACGGACAGGCGATTCCGCATTATACAATGAGCAGTTCTTC CASSQERTGDSALYNEQFF
TRBJ2-3 many - TRBV4-3 TGCGCCAGCAGCCAAGGGGGCACTAGCACAGATACGCAGTATTTT CASSQGGTSTDTQYF
TRBJ1-2 few - TRBV28 TGTGCCAGCAGTTTAAAGTCCAGACTCTACACCTTC CASSLKSRLYTF
TRBJ2-1 - - TRBV29-1 TGCAGCGTTGTTGGGACACATTACAATGAGCAGTTCTTC CSVVGTHYNEQFF
TRBJ2-1 - TRBD1 TRBV6-6 TGTGCCACCACCTCTGGGACAGAAACTAATGAGCAGTTCTTC CATTSGTETNEQFF
TRBJ1-1 - - TRBV27 TGTGCCAGCGGCCGGGGGGTGAACACTGAAGCTTTCTTT CASGRGVNTEAFF
TRBJ1-2 - - TRBV5-1 TGCGCCAGCAGCTCTACGACGGCTACCCCTAACTATGGCTACACCTTC CASSSTTATPNYGYTF
TRBJ1-1 few TRBD1 TRBV7-6 TGTGCCAGCAGCTTAGAACCAGGGGGAAGCACTGAAGCTTTCTTT CASSLEPGGSTEAFF
TRBJ2-2 - - TRBV20-1 TGCAGTGCCTATCCTCGGCCGAACACCGGGGAGCTGTTTTTT CSAYPRPNTGELFF
TRBJ1-2 once - TRBV12-3/TRBV12-4 TGTGCCAGCAGTGCTTCAACAGGGATCTATGGCTACACCTTC CASSASTGIYGYTF
TRBJ1-1 few - TRBV12-3/TRBV12-4 TGTGCCAGCAGTTTAAACCAGGAGGGAACTGAAGCTTTCTTT CASSLNQEGTEAFF
TRBJ1-2 - TRBD1 TRBV6-5 TGTGCCAGCAGTTACGGACAGGGAAATTCCTTTGGCTACACCTTC CASSYGQGNSFGYTF
TRBJ1-1 - - TRBV7-9 TGTGCCAGCAGCATGGTCCGGGGGGGAGCTTTCTTT CASSMVRGGAFF
TRBJ2-7 - TRBD1 TRBV6-2/TRBV6-3 TGTGCCAGCAGCAGACCGGGACAGGGGGAGGACGAGCAGTACTTC CASSRPGQGEDEQYF
TRBJ2-3 - - TRBV20-1 TGCAGTGCTAGAGATTCGGACTCCGCCTTCATCACAGATACGCAGTATTTT CSARDSDSAFITDTQYF
TRBJ2-1 - - TRBV14 TGTGCCAGCAGCCGGGTGGCGGGGCTCTCCTACAATGAGCAGTTCTTC CASSRVAGLSYNEQFF
TRBJ2-3 - - TRBV7-9 TGTGCCAGCAGCTTAGGTGTAGCCGGAGATACGCAGTATTTT CASSLGVAGDTQYF
TRBJ1-1 - - TRBV5-1 TGCGCCAGCAGCTTGGCCTCGGGGAGTGATGCTTTCTTT CASSLASGSDAFF
TRBJ1-1 - - TRBV12-3/TRBV12-4 TGTGCCAGCAGCGCGAGACTCGTCGCTTTCTTT CASSARLVAFF
TRBJ2-5 - TRBD1 TRBV6-2/TRBV6-3 TGTGCCAGCTCGCCCGGGACAGAGACAGAAGAGACCCAGTACTTC CASSPGTETEETQYF
TRBJ2-7 few TRBD2 TRBV7-2 TGTGCCTGTGGACGCGGGGGGCCATCCTACGAGCAGTACTTC CACGRGGPSYEQYF
TRBJ2-1 - - TRBV2 TGTGCCAGCAGAGTTCAGGGGGGGGATGAGCAGTTCTTC CASRVQGGDEQFF
TRBJ2-7 - TRBD1 TRBV7-8 TGTGCCAGCAGCTTAGTGTGGGGACAGTCCACCTACGAGCAGTACTTC CASSLVWGQSTYEQYF
TRBJ2-1 - TRBD1 TRBV29-1 TGCAGCGTAACAGGGGGCACTGAGCAGTTCTTC CSVTGGTEQFF
TRBJ2-7 few - TRBV20-1 TGCAGTGCTAGAGATCTTCGGAGTCCCAACCCGTACGAGCAGTACTTC CSARDLRSPNPYEQYF
TRBJ1-4 - - TRBV28 TGTGCCAGCAGGTGGCGGATTAATGAAAAACTGTTTTTT CASRWRINEKLFF
TRBJ1-5 - - TRBV6-1 TGTGCCAGCAGAACTGGACAGCCAAGCAATCAGCCCCAGCATTTT CASRTGQPSNQPQHF
TRBJ2-7 - TRBD2 TRBV10-2 TGCGCCAGCAGTGAGGGGGGACTAGCGGAAACGTACTTC CASSEGGLAETYF
TRBJ1-5 few - TRBV6-2/TRBV6-3 TGTGCCAGCAGTTACAAACCCGAGGGGCAGCCCCAGCATTTT CASSYKPEGQPQHF
TRBJ2-5 few TRBD2 TRBV27 TGTGCCAGCAGGCGGGGGACGGAGACCCAGTACTTC CASRRGTETQYF
TRBJ2-5 - TRBD2 TRBV5-1 TGCGCCAGCAGCTTGTTGGGACTAGCACGAGAGACCCAGTACTTC CASSLLGLARETQYF
TRBJ2-6 - - TRBV11-3 TGTGCCAGCAGCTTACGACAGATCTCTGGGGCCAACGTCCTGACTTTC CASSLRQISGANVLTF